The sequence of this T cell receptor (beta chain) was determined in a study of human T cells and chemical hapten exposure listed by TCRdb under 2021. In the study overall: For sensitization, 2% DPC in acetone was applied to a 2 cm by 2 cm area of upper inner arm skin. Throughout the approximately 22-week study period, patients were also given weekly therapeutic DPC doses on the scalp. Patch tests used Finn chambers with 0.01% DPC on the upper back, scored after 6 days by International Contact Dermatitis Research Group standards. Alopecia areata with under or over 50% scalp involvement, alopecia totalis and alopecia universalis were represented in the patient cohort, which was mostly female. Libraries were combined into a pool for sequencing, and differences in TCR yield between samples came mainly from small differences in library volumes within the pool. This study followed changes in the peripheral blood TCR repertoire in vivo during primary and secondary sensitization of alopecia patients to the hapten diphenylcyclopropenone (DPC). Blood samples were taken from patients before sensitization (week 0) and then at 2, 6 and about 24 weeks after DPC sensitization. Under 30 alopecia patients gave blood for TCR sequencing at one to four time points (pre-sensitization, 2, 6 and 24 weeks).

With regard to this clonotype: The clone's antigen remains unknown. No per-base quality is available; no much larger clone lies one base away.

Taken with the paper, the label for time point translates to: patch test 2, 6 weeks after DPC sensitization. Interpreted using the paper, the treatment or condition label stands for: therapeutic diphenylcyclopropenone sensitization with weekly scalp DPC. At every patch-test visit, the blood draw took place before the patch test was put on. To be eligible, patients had to be aged 18 to 70, diagnosed with alopecia and judged suitable for DPC therapy, while pregnant patients were excluded. Unfractionated whole blood was collected in Tempus Blood RNA tubes, and total RNA was extracted from that blood. What the work shows at the level of the full study, not this receptor alone: DPC sensitization did not change how many TCRs were above 1 in 1000 frequency, and no evidence was found of alterations in global repertoire structure. A positive correlation was found between the number of PT1 expanded TCRs and patch test score, with significance reached at thresholds 8, 16 and 32 but not 4. After repeated subsampling, changes were observed in the strength of the expansion versus patch-test correlation and in the threshold at which the correlation became significant. Alopecia, a presumed autoimmune disease, was present in all patients, so the immune response of the patients might differ from that of healthy individuals. Significantly more large CDR3 similarity clusters were formed by expanded TCRs than by pre-sensitization or healthy control sets, consistent with antigen-driven responses.

Library construction relied on RACE. This sample was sequenced with a NextSeq 500. Library preparation attached unique molecular identifiers to individual cDNA molecules for quantitative, reproducible TCR counting. From each blood RNA sample, both TCR alpha and TCR beta chains were sequenced. The paper's data handling went like this. A median of about 89,000 TCRs per sample was observed, with a range of roughly 23,224 to 700,000. V, J and CDR3 annotation of the TCR reads was carried out using the Decombinator software suite. Every sample was subsampled to the same number of TCRs (28,000) for the PS versus PT1 abundance plots. Expanded TCRs were defined as absent before sensitization and observed at least eight times at the 2-week time point. The raw public reads went through TCRdb reprocessing: fastp at Q25, MiXCR clone calling, in-frame beta chains kept. Every CDR3 protein is listed once, alongside the most common genes and DNA of its rows. What appears here as the V and J calls and clone size reflects TCRdb's work, not the paper's. The sample table records approximately 90,000 distinct CDR3 sequences; approximately 11% of these occur just once. Of the sample, roughly 2.3% falls within the top ten clones.

Counted from cysteine to phenylalanine, this CDR3 has 14 amino acids. Of all the DNA, just the CDR3 is kept, 42 bases in frame from base 1. The V end gives up 6 bases and the J end 5 bases, leaving 10 bases in the junction not matched to a gene. The sample in question was whole blood, obtained in connection with sensitization to the hapten diphenylcyclopropenone (DPC). The sequence links TRBV12-3 or TRBV12-4 to TRBJ2-7; 7 bases in between match TRBD1. The sequence came from a middle-aged man with alopecia areata. Some clones in this sample may be carry-over from other donors' samples. The CDR3 has the sequence CASSILITGDEQYF. DNA sequence: TGTGCCAGCAGCATCCTCATTACAGGGGACGAGCAGTACTTC.